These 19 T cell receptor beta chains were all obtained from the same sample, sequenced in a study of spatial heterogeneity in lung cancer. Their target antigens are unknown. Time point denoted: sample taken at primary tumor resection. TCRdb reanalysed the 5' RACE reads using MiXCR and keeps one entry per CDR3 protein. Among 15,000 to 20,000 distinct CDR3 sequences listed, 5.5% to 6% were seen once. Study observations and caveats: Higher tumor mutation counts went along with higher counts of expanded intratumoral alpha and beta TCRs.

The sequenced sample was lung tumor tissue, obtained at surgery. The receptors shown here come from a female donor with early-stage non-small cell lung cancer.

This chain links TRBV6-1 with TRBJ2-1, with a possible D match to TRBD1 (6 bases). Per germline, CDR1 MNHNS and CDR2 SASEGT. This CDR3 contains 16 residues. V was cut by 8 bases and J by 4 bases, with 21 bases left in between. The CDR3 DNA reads TGTGCCAGCCGGCAGGGCCAGGGCAGGGGATACAATGAGCAGTTCTTC. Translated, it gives CASRQGQGRGYNEQFF.

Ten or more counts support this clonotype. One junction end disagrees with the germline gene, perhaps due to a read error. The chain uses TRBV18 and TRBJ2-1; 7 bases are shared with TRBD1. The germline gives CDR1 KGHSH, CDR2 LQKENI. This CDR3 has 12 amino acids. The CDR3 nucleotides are TGTGCCAACTCACCTGGCAGGGGGGAGCAGTTCTTC. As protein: CANSPGRGEQFF.

CDR3 sequence reads: CASSQPGGTEAFF. For the CDR3, the DNA is TGTGCCAGCTCACAGCCCGGGGGCACTGAAGCTTTCTTT. The V and J genes are TRBV18 and TRBJ1-1, with TRBD1 as a possible D gene (5 bases). The CDR3 length is 13 residues. Germline V gene data show CDR1 as KGHSH and CDR2 as LQKENI. The germline V and J ends were trimmed by 4 bases and 4 bases, with 10 bases remaining between them.

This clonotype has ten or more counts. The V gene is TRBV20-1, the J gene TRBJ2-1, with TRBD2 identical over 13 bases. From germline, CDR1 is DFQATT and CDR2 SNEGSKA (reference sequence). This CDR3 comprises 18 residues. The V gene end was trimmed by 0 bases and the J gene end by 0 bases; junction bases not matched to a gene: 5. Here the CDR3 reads CSARDLGTSGISYNEQFF. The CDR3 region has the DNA TGCAGTGCTAGAGATCTCGGGACTAGCGGGATCTCCTACAATGAGCAGTTCTTC.

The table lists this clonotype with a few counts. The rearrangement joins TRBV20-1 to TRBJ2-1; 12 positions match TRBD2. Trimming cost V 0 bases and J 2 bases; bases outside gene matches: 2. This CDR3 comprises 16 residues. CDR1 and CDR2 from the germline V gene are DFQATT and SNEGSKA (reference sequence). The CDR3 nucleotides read TGCAGTGCTAGAGACCCTAGCGGGAGGGCCTACAATGAGCAGTTCTTC. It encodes CSARDPSGRAYNEQFF.

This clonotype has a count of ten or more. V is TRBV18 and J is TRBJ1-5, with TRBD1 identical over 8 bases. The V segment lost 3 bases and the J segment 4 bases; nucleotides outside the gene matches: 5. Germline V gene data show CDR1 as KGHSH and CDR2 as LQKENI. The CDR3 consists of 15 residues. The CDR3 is CASSPGQALNQPQHF. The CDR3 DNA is TGTGCCAGCTCACCGGGACAGGCCCTAAATCAGCCCCAGCATTTT.

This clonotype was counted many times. CDR3: CASSPAGTGQETQYF. DNA for the CDR3: TGTGCCAGCAGCCCAGCCGGGACAGGGCAAGAGACCCAGTACTTC. The J gene is TRBJ2-5, the V gene TRBV9; 9 nucleotides match TRBD1. The CDR3 is 15 residues long. Germline V lookup: CDR1 SGDLS, CDR2 YYNGEE. V lost 4 bases, J lost 2 bases, and 6 bases stayed unmatched.

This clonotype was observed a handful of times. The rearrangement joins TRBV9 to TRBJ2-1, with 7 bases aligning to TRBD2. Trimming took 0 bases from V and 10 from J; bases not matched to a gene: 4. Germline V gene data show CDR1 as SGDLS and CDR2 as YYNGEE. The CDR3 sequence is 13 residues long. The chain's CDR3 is CASSVDRGDEQFF. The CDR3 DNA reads TGTGCCAGCAGCGTAGATCGGGGGGACGAGCAGTTCTTC. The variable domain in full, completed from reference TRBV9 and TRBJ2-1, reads DSGVTQTPKHLITATGQRVTLRCSPRSGDLSVYWYQQSLDQGLQFLIQYYNGEERAKGNILERFSAQQFPDLHSELNLSSLELGDSALYFCASSVDRGDEQFFGPGTRLTVL.

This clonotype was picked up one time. This CDR3 reads CSVEIGNQPQHF. CDR3 coding DNA: TGCAGCGTTGAAATCGGGAATCAGCCCCAGCATTTT. The rearrangement joins TRBV29-1 to TRBJ1-5; D unclear. Trimming took 2 bases from V and 4 from J, leaving 6 bases between them. Germline lookup yields CDR1 SQVTM and CDR2 ANQGSEA. This CDR3 is built from 12 residues.

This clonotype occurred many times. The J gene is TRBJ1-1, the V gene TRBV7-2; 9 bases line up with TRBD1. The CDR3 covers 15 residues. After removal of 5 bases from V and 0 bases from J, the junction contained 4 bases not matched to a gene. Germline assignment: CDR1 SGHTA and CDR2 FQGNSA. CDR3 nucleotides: TGTGCCAGCAGCCGCAGACAGGGGGTGAACACTGAAGCTTTCTTT. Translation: CASSRRQGVNTEAFF.

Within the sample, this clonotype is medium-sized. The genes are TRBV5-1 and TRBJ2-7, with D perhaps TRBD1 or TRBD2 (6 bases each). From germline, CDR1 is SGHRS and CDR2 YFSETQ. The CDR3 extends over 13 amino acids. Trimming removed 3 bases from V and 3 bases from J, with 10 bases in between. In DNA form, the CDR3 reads TGCGCCAGCAGCTACCGGGGGCGCTACGAGCAGTACTTC. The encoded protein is CASSYRGRYEQYF.

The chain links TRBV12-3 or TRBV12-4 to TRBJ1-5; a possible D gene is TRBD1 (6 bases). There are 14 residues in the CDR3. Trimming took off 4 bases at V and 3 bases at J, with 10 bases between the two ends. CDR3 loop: CASSSGQHNQPQHF. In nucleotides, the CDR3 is TGTGCCAGCAGTTCTGGACAGCACAATCAGCCCCAGCATTTT.

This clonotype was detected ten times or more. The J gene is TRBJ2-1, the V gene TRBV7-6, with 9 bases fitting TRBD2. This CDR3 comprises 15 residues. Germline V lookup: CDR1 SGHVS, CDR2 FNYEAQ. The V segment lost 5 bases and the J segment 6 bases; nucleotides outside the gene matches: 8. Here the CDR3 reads CASSISGRTSNEQFF. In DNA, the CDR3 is TGTGCCAGCAGCATTAGCGGGAGAACGAGCAATGAGCAGTTCTTC.

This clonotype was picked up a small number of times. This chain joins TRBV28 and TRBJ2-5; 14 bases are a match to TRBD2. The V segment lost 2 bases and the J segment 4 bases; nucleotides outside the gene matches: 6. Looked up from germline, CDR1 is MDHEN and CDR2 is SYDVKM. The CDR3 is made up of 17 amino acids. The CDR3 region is CASSLTWTSGRSETQYF. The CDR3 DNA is TGTGCCAGCAGTTTAACCTGGACTAGCGGGAGGTCAGAGACCCAGTACTTC.

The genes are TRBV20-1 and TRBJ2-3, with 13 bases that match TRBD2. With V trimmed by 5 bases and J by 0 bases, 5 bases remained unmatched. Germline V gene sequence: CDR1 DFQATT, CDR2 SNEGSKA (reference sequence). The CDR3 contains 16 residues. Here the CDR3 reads CSARGLAGVSTDTQYF. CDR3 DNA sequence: TGCAGTGCTCGCGGACTAGCGGGAGTTAGCACAGATACGCAGTATTTT.

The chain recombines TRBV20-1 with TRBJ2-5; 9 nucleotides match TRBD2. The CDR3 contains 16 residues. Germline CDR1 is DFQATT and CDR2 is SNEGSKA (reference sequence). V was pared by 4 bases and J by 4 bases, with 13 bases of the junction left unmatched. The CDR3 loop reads CSATISGRKLGETQYF. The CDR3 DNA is TGCAGTGCTACTATTAGCGGGAGAAAGTTAGGAGAGACCCAGTACTTC.

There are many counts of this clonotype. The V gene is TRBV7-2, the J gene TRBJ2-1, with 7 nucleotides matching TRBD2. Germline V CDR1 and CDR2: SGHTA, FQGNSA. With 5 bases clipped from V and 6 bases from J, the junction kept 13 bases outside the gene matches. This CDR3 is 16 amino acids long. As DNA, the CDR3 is TGTGCCAGCAGCCCGCGTTGGGGGAGGGAGGGCAATGAGCAGTTCTTC. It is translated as CASSPRWGREGNEQFF.

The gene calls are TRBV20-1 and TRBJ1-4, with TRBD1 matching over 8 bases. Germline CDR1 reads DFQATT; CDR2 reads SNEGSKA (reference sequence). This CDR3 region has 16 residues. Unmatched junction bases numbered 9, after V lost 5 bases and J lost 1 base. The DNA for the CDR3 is TGCAGTGCTGGCGGGTCAGGGGGCCGAACTAATGAAAAACTGTTTTTT. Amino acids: CSAGGSGGRTNEKLFF.

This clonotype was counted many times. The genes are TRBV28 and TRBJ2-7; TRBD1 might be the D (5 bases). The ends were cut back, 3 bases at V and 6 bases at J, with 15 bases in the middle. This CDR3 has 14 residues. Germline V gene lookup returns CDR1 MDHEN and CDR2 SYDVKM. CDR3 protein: CASSLGQGLSEQYF. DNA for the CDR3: TGTGCCAGCAGTTTGGGGCAGGGCCTTAGCGAGCAGTACTTC.